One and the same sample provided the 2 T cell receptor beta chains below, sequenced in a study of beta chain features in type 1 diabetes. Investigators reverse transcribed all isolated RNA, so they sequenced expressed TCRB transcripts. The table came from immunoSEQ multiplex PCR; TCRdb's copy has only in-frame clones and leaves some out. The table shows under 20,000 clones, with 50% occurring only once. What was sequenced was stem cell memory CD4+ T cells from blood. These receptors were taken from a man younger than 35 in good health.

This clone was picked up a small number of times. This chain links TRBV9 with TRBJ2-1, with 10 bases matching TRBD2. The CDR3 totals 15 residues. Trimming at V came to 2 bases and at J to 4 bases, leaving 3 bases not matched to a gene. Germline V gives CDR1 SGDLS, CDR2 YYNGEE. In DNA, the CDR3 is TGTGCCAGCAGCGTTCTAGCGGGGGCATACAATGAGCAGTTCTTC. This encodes CASSVLAGAYNEQFF.

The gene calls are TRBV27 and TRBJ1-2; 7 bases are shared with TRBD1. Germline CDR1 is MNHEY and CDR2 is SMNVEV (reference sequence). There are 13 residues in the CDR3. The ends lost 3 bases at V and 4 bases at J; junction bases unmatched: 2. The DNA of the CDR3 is TGTGCCAGCAGTTTCGCAGGGGGCTATGGCTACACCTTC. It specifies CASSFAGGYGYTF.